The 16 T cell receptor beta chains listed next were all sequenced from one sample in a study of beta chain features in type 1 diabetes (dated by TCRdb to 2016 to 2018). The library came from the immunoSEQ multiplex PCR assay. All of the isolated RNA was reverse transcribed with the High Capacity cDNA Reverse Transcription Kit, so expressed TCRB transcripts were sequenced. TCRdb provides this immuneACCESS table in a form limited to in-frame rearrangements. Some clones are lacking; in checked studies, under half of them reflect an unresolved V gene, and why the rest are absent is not known. The sample table holds approximately 470,000 clones, of which 25% to 35% were seen once. The ten largest make up 0.065% of the sample. The sequencing input was naive CD4+ T cells from blood. The sample's cell subset or site label, in plain terms: true naive CD4+ T cells. The receptor set was obtained from a man younger than 35 in good health.

This clone has more than one count but fewer than ten. This chain uses TRBV6-1 with TRBJ2-1; D is perhaps TRBD1 (6 bases). The CDR3 runs 16 residues. V dropped 2 bases and J dropped 10 bases, with 21 bases sitting between them. The germline V gene encodes CDR1 MNHNS and CDR2 SASEGT. Written as DNA, the CDR3 is TGTGCCAGCAGTGAATGGACGGGACACCCCTTGGGAGAGCAGTTCTTC. Residues: CASSEWTGHPLGEQFF.

The V and J genes are TRBV30 and TRBJ1-2; tentatively, D is TRBD1 (5 bases). Per the germline V gene, CDR1 is GTSNPN and CDR2 is SVGIG (reference sequence). V lost 0 bases to trimming and J lost 6 bases, with 8 bases between them. This CDR3 is 12 amino acids long. The CDR3 nucleotides are TGTGCCTGGAGTGTAGGGGACCATGGCTACACCTTC. Amino acid sequence: CAWSVGDHGYTF.

The gene calls are TRBV4-1 and TRBJ2-3; D perhaps matches TRBD2 (6 bases). CDR3 length: 14 residues. Germline V gene sequence: CDR1 MGHRA, CDR2 YSYEKL. Trimming stripped 4 bases from V and 4 bases from J, with 12 bases between. CDR3 DNA: TGCGCCAGCAGCCCCGGGACTTCCGCAGATACGCAGTATTTT. Translating gives CASSPGTSADTQYF.

The rearrangement uses TRBV2 and TRBJ2-1; D remains unclear. The CDR3 covers 13 residues. The V end lost 8 bases, the J end lost 0 bases, and 8 bases lay between the germline ends. The germline V gene encodes CDR1 SNHLY and CDR2 FYNNEI. The CDR3 reads CASRQASYNEQFF. CDR3 nucleotide sequence: TGTGCCAGCCGCCAGGCCTCCTACAATGAGCAGTTCTTC. Complete variable domain (other parts from reference TRBV2 and TRBJ2-1): EPEVTQTPSHQVTQMGQEVILRCVPISNHLYFYWYRQILGQKVEFLVSFYNNEISEKSEIFDDQFSVERPDGSNFTLKIRSTKLEDSAMYFCASRQASYNEQFFGPGTRLTVL.

The chain couples TRBV11-3 to TRBJ2-3; D is undetermined. The CDR3 has 13 amino acids. CDR1 is SGHNT, CDR2 YENEEA, per germline. V lost 5 bases to trimming and J lost 2 bases, with 8 bases between them. The CDR3, as DNA: TGTGCCAGCAGCACTCATCCCACAGATACGCAGTATTTT. Translating it yields CASSTHPTDTQYF.

The V gene is TRBV21-1, the J gene TRBJ1-5. TRBV21-1 constitutes a pseudogene. CDR3 size: 11 residues. CDR3 in DNA: TGTGCCAGCAGCCTCGATGCGGAAAAGCATTTT. Protein product: CASSLDAEKHF.

V and J are TRBV5-1 and TRBJ2-2; weak D call: TRBD2 (5 bases). Germline V gene data show CDR1 as SGHRS and CDR2 as YFSETQ. With 2 bases removed from V and 0 bases from J, the gap between germline ends came to 8 bases. The CDR3 consists of 15 residues. CDR3 sequence: CASSFRTANTGELFF. CDR3 bases: TGCGCCAGCAGCTTTCGGACTGCGAACACCGGGGAGCTGTTTTTT.

This rearrangement joins TRBV30 to TRBJ1-4, with D unresolved. CDR1 and CDR2 from the germline V gene are GTSNPN and SVGIG (reference sequence). There are 15 residues in the CDR3. V dropped 2 bases and J dropped 1 base, with 11 bases sitting between them. The CDR3 DNA is TGTGCCTGGAGTACCGGACGGAAAACTAATGAAAAACTGTTTTTT. Translating gives CAWSTGRKTNEKLFF.

The V gene is TRBV29-1, the J gene TRBJ2-1, with 9 bases aligning to TRBD2. Germline CDR1 reads SQVTM; CDR2 reads ANQGSEA. The length of the CDR3 is 15 residues. Unmatched junction bases numbered 7, after V lost 2 bases and J lost 5 bases. The CDR3: CSVEPPASGDNEQFF. The DNA for the CDR3 is TGCAGCGTTGAACCGCCCGCTAGCGGGGACAATGAGCAGTTCTTC.

This rearrangement joins TRBV28 to TRBJ1-2; no reliable D call. This CDR3 spans 11 amino acids. V lost 6 bases to trimming and J lost 7 bases, with 9 bases between them. Germline CDR1 reads MDHEN; CDR2 reads SYDVKM. The DNA for the CDR3 is TGTGCCAGCAGAGTCGGAAGTGGCTACACCTTC. As protein: CASRVGSGYTF.

This clone was detected a few times. The same CDR3 also results from other DNA sequences found in this sample. This rearrangement joins TRBV7-9 to TRBJ2-3; D not resolved. The germline gives CDR1 SEHNR, CDR2 FQNEAQ (reference sequence). This CDR3 is built from 14 residues. V was shortened by 0 bases and J by 1 base, with 5 bases between the two germline ends. The CDR3 protein is CASSLAGGTDTQYF. CDR3 sequence (DNA): TGTGCCAGCAGCTTAGCGGGTGGCACAGATACGCAGTATTTT.

The chain recombines TRBV12-5 with TRBJ2-5; D is unclear. V lost 5 bases and J lost 5, with 12 bases in between. The CDR3 extends over 13 amino acids. CDR1 is LGHNT and CDR2 is FRNRAP in the germline V gene. CDR3 amino acids: CASGLTGAETQYF. In DNA form, the CDR3 reads TGTGCTAGTGGTCTCACTGGAGCGGAGACCCAGTACTTC.

This clone was recorded a few times. This CDR3 is CASSRLQGGETQYF. The CDR3 DNA reads as TGTGCCAGCAGCCGTCTACAGGGTGGGGAGACCCAGTACTTC. The V call is TRBV11-2, the J call TRBJ2-5; possibly TRBD1 for D (6 bases). The germline gives CDR1 SGHAT, CDR2 FQNNGV. The CDR3 has 14 amino acids. V lost 5 bases and J lost 5, with 15 bases in between.

This rearrangement joins TRBV7-2 to TRBJ2-7; 9 bases are shared with TRBD1. J was trimmed by 5 bases and V by 4 bases; bases with no gene match: 9. The germline V gene encodes CDR1 SGHTA and CDR2 FQGNSA. There are 15 residues in the CDR3. The CDR3 region is CASSSRTGAPNEQYF. The CDR3 coding sequence is TGTGCCAGCAGCTCCCGGACAGGGGCCCCAAACGAGCAGTACTTC.

V and J are TRBV18 and TRBJ1-2; TRBD1 is a possible D gene (5 bases). V was trimmed by 3 bases and J by 5 bases, leaving 10 bases between them. Germline values: CDR1 KGHSH, CDR2 LQKENI. CDR3 length equals 13 residues. CDR3 region: CASSPQGYYGYTF. The CDR3 nucleotides read TGTGCCAGCTCACCCCAGGGTTATTATGGCTACACCTTC.

The chain joins TRBV4-1 to TRBJ2-3, with 7 bases aligning to TRBD1. The CDR3 consists of 15 residues. CDR1 is MGHRA, CDR2 YSYEKL, per germline. The J segment lost 5 bases and the V segment lost 1 base, leaving 6 bases of the junction unmatched. In nucleotides, the CDR3 is TGCGCCAGCAGCCAAGGACAGGGAAGAAGAGATACGCAGTATTTT. It translates to CASSQGQGRRDTQYF.